Listed below are T cell receptor beta chains from one sample, sequenced in a study of blood T cells in healthy people across ages. A single record per CDR3 protein comes from TCRdb applying MiXCR to the 5' RACE reads. The data show about 1.4 million distinct CDR3 sequences, approximately 59% seen once. Specimen: blood. These receptors came from a man aged 18 to 29 in good health. Both conserved end residues are part of each CDR3. The D gene is left open where the match is weak. Clone size, where shown, is once, few, many, or a class for clones that have expanded.

>.|TRBJ2-1|TRBV29-1|once
TGCAGCGCGGGTGGGTCTACGCAGTTCTTC
CSAGGSTQFF
>.|TRBJ1-4|TRBV3-1|.
TGTGCCAGCAGCCGCGTGTTCGGACTAGCGGGCCGTTCTGAAAAACTGTTTTTT
CASSRVFGLAGRSEKLFF
>.|TRBJ2-7|TRBV12-3/TRBV12-4|.
TGTGCCAGCAGCCCTCCGGGATTAGGCCACTACGAGCAGTACTTC
CASSPPGLGHYEQYF
>.|TRBJ1-4|TRBV7-8|.
TGTGCCAGCAGCTTTCGAGGGACCCTACCCTACGAAAAACTGTTTTTT
CASSFRGTLPYEKLFF
>.|TRBJ2-7|TRBV4-1|.
TGCGCCAGCAGTTACAGGGAGACCTACGAGCAGTACTTC
CASSYRETYEQYF
>.|TRBJ2-5|TRBV28|.
TGTGCCTCAGGTGATGGACCTCGGGGGACCCAGTACTTC
CASGDGPRGTQYF
>.|TRBJ2-1|TRBV4-3|.
TGCGCCAGCAGCCAAGATAATCCAGGGATGATAAACAATGAGCAGTTCTTC
CASSQDNPGMINNEQFF
>TRBD2|TRBJ2-7|TRBV3-1|few
TGTGCCAGCAGCTCCACGGCGAGTAGCGGGAGCTACGAGCAGTACTTC
CASSSTASSGSYEQYF
>.|TRBJ1-2|TRBV4-3|.
TGCGCCAGCAGCCAAGATTGGGCAAGCCCTAACTATGGCTACACCTTC
CASSQDWASPNYGYTF
>.|TRBJ1-2|TRBV6-5|few
TGTGCCAGCCGCGTGTCAGCCCTCTATGGCTACACCTTC
CASRVSALYGYTF
>.|TRBJ1-2|TRBV4-1|.
TGCGCCAGCAGCCATCCGGGGGGTGGTGGAGGCTACACCTTC
CASSHPGGGGGYTF
>.|TRBJ2-7|TRBV29-1|.
TGCAGCGTTGGCCAGTCCAGCTCCTACGAGCAGTACTTC
CSVGQSSSYEQYF
>.|TRBJ2-1|TRBV7-6|.
TGTGCCAGCAGCTTAGTCGTTGAGGGCTCCTACAATGAGCAGTTCTTC
CASSLVVEGSYNEQFF
>TRBD2|TRBJ2-1|TRBV6-5|.
TGTGCCACCCTACGTTCTGGGAGGGATGAGCAGTTCTTC
CATLRSGRDEQFF
>TRBD1|TRBJ2-3|TRBV4-3|.
TGCGCCAGCAGCTCGACAGGGGAAAGCACAGATACGCAGTATTTT
CASSSTGESTDTQYF
>.|TRBJ1-6|TRBV20-1|once
TGCAGTGCTAGAGGAGGGGGTTTGTATAATTCACCCCTCCACTTT
CSARGGGLYNSPLHF
>.|TRBJ1-5|TRBV2|few
TGTGCCAGCAGTGAAGAAAATCAGCCCCAGCATTTT
CASSEENQPQHF
>TRBD2|TRBJ2-3|TRBV7-2|.
TGTGCCAGCAGCTCCCCTGGGGGGGGACTAATCACAGATACGCAGTATTTT
CASSSPGGGLITDTQYF
>.|TRBJ2-7|TRBV7-9|few
TGTGCCAGCACCCAAGAGTTACAGAGCCCCTACGAGCAGTACTTC
CASTQELQSPYEQYF
>.|TRBJ2-5|TRBV5-1|.
TGCGCCAGCAGCCGCCAACCGACTACTCAAGAGACCCAGTACTTC
CASSRQPTTQETQYF
>.|TRBJ2-7|TRBV20-1|few
TGCAGTGCTAGAGACCCCTCCGGGCTCTACGAGCAGTACTTC
CSARDPSGLYEQYF
>TRBD1|TRBJ2-1|TRBV5-1|.
TGCGCCAGCAGCTTGGACAGGGGGGTCGATGAGCAGTTCTTC
CASSLDRGVDEQFF
>TRBD2|TRBJ2-1|TRBV4-2|few
TGTGCCAGCAGCCAAGTATGGGTAGCGGGAGTGGAGTACAATGAGCAGTTCTTC
CASSQVWVAGVEYNEQFF
>TRBD1|TRBJ2-7|TRBV4-1|few
TGCGCCAGCAGACTACGACAGGGATCGTCCTACGAGCAGTACTTC
CASRLRQGSSYEQYF
>.|TRBJ1-2|TRBV29-1|.
TGCAGCGTTGGACACGGGAACGGCGGGCGGTACACCTTC
CSVGHGNGGRYTF
>TRBD2|TRBJ2-1|TRBV20-1|.
TGCAGTGCTAGAGAGCCGGGACTAGCCTACAATGAGCAGTTCTTC
CSAREPGLAYNEQFF
>TRBD1|TRBJ1-2|TRBV4-1|.
TGCGCCAGCAGCCAAGATGGGACAGAACCCACCTTC
CASSQDGTEPTF
>.|TRBJ2-7|TRBV7-2|many
TGTGCCAGCAGCCGAGGCAGACCTACCTACGAGCAGTACTTC
CASSRGRPTYEQYF
>TRBD1|TRBJ2-5|TRBV20-1|once
TGCAGTGTCTACAGGGGTGGGGAGACCCAGTACTTC
CSVYRGGETQYF
>.|TRBJ2-2|TRBV29-1|.
TGCAGCGTTGAATCGGGGGCCGGCACCGGGGAGCTGTTTTTT
CSVESGAGTGELFF
>.|TRBJ2-7|TRBV29-1|.
TGCAGCGTTTCCGGGATGGACTACGAGCAGTACTTC
CSVSGMDYEQYF
>TRBD2|TRBJ2-5|TRBV4-1|few
TGCGCCAGCAGCCATGCTCTAGCGGGAGGAAGGGAGACCCAGTACTTC
CASSHALAGGRETQYF
>.|TRBJ2-1|TRBV6-2/TRBV6-3|.
TGTGCCAGCAGTTACGACCAAAACAACCTCAATGAGCAGTTCTTC
CASSYDQNNLNEQFF
>TRBD2|TRBJ2-1|TRBV7-9|.
TGTGCCAGCAGCCGACAATATAGCGGGAGCCTAAATGAGCAGTTCTTC
CASSRQYSGSLNEQFF
>TRBD1|TRBJ1-2|TRBV27|.
TGTGCCAGCAGTTTAGGGACAGGGGGCGCCAACTATGGCTACACCTTC
CASSLGTGGANYGYTF
>TRBD1|TRBJ2-7|TRBV19|.
TGTGCCAGTAGTGAGGGACAGGGGCTCCACGAGCAGTACTTC
CASSEGQGLHEQYF
>.|TRBJ2-7|TRBV6-6|.
TGTGCCAGCAGTTACTCCGACGGGCCGAACGTCTACGAGCAGTACTTC
CASSYSDGPNVYEQYF
>.|TRBJ2-3|TRBV4-1|.
TGCGCCAGCAGCCAACTGTTGACAGCTACCAGCACAGATACGCAGTATTTT
CASSQLLTATSTDTQYF
>.|TRBJ1-1|TRBV2|.
TGTGCCAGCAACCGGGTTAGGACAGCTAGCGAAACTTTCTTT
CASNRVRTASETFF
>.|TRBJ2-5|TRBV28|.
TGTGCCAGCAGTTTTGTACCCAGTGGGCGGGTGGAGACCCAGTACTTC
CASSFVPSGRVETQYF
>TRBD2|TRBJ2-3|TRBV27|.
TGTGCCAGCAGTTTACAACGCGGGGGGGCTCATACGCAGTATTTT
CASSLQRGGAHTQYF
>.|TRBJ1-1|TRBV20-1|few
TGCAGTGCTAGAAAGTGGGGGAACACTGAAGCTTTCTTT
CSARKWGNTEAFF
>TRBD2|TRBJ2-7|TRBV5-1|.
TGCGCCAGCAGGTACTCGGAGCGGGAGTTTTCGAACTACGAGCAGTACTTC
CASRYSEREFSNYEQYF
>TRBD1|TRBJ2-5|TRBV4-1|.
TGCGCCAGCAGCCAAGATGACAGGGCTCAAGGGACCCAGTACTTC
CASSQDDRAQGTQYF
>.|TRBJ2-5|TRBV27|.
TGTGCCAGCAGTTCCTCGTACCAAGAGACCCAGTACTTC
CASSSSYQETQYF
>.|TRBJ1-1|TRBV27|.
TGTGCCAGCAGTCCCCCCCAACGGAACACTGAAGCTTTCTTT
CASSPPQRNTEAFF
>TRBD2|TRBJ2-3|TRBV10-3|few
TGTGCCATCACGGGCGGGAGTTACGATACGCAGTATTTT
CAITGGSYDTQYF
>TRBD2|TRBJ2-1|TRBV5-1|once
TGCGCCAGCAGCCACCCGGGACTAGCGGGAATCTATGAGCAGTTCTTC
CASSHPGLAGIYEQFF
>.|TRBJ2-7|TRBV29-1|.
TGCAGCGTTCAAGGAGGAACCTACGAGCAGTACTTC
CSVQGGTYEQYF